These T cell receptor beta chains were read from a single sample in a study of response to subunit inactivated influenza vaccine. TCRdb re-called the RT-PCR reads through MiXCR, storing one row per CDR3 protein. The table lists about 780,000 distinct CDR3 sequences, approximately 17% of them singletons. Sequenced material: PBMCs from blood, taken around 5 days after vaccination. These receptors were collected from a man aged 50-59 years who received an inactivated influenza vaccine. The CDR3 runs from the conserved cysteine through the conserved F or W. A D gene is named only where the DNA matches it firmly. Some rows mark clone size as missing; the rest say once, few, many or name a class of expanded clone.

clone_size j_call d_call v_call cdr3_aa cdr3_nt
NA TRBJ2-2 NA TRBV10-3 CAISPGGAGELFF TGTGCCATCAGTCCTGGGGGTGCCGGGGAGCTGTTTTTT
few TRBJ2-3 NA TRBV20-1 CSARGWDGPDTQYF TGCAGTGCTAGAGGATGGGACGGACCAGATACGCAGTATTTT
few TRBJ2-3 NA TRBV16 CASSRLSSTDTQYF TGTGCCAGCAGCCGCCTCTCAAGCACAGATACGCAGTATTTT
many TRBJ1-1 NA TRBV20-1 CSARRFDIRGEAFF TGCAGTGCCAGACGGTTTGATATCAGGGGAGAAGCTTTCTTT
few TRBJ2-5 NA TRBV7-9 CASSNRGLRETQYF TGTGCCAGCAGCAACCGGGGGTTGCGGGAGACCCAGTACTTC
few TRBJ2-1 NA TRBV7-9 CASSLALWDPSYNEQFF TGTGCCAGCAGCTTAGCGTTGTGGGACCCATCCTACAATGAGCAGTTCTTC
NA TRBJ2-1 NA TRBV7-9 CASSFSDSHNEQFF TGTGCCAGCAGCTTTTCGGACAGCCACAATGAGCAGTTCTTC
NA TRBJ2-3 TRBD1 TRBV29-1 CSVEESGGTDTQYF TGCAGCGTCGAAGAGTCAGGGGGTACAGATACGCAGTATTTT
NA TRBJ2-1 NA TRBV20-1 CSAPPPGLNEQFF TGCAGTGCGCCCCCCCCCGGTCTAAATGAGCAGTTCTTC
NA TRBJ2-2 TRBD2 TRBV12-3/TRBV12-4 CASSLQRGWNTGELFF TGTGCCAGCAGTCTTCAGCGGGGGTGGAACACCGGGGAGCTGTTTTTT
few TRBJ2-1 TRBD2 TRBV10-3 CAITTSGGYNEQFF TGTGCCATCACTACTAGCGGGGGCTACAATGAGCAGTTCTTC
NA TRBJ2-3 TRBD1 TRBV7-9 CASSLGGTDTDTQYF TGTGCCAGCAGCTTAGGAGGGACAGACACAGATACGCAGTATTTT
NA TRBJ2-2 NA TRBV20-1 CSARMAGAYTGELFF TGCAGTGCTAGGATGGCGGGGGCCTACACCGGGGAGCTGTTTTTT
few TRBJ2-3 TRBD2 TRBV12-3/TRBV12-4 CASSTGTSGPPDTQYF TGTGCCAGCAGTACCGGGACTAGCGGACCGCCAGATACGCAGTATTTT
NA TRBJ2-1 NA TRBV12-3/TRBV12-4 CASSLFGGTWNNEQFF TGTGCCAGCAGTTTATTTGGCGGGACTTGGAACAATGAGCAGTTCTTC
NA TRBJ1-1 NA TRBV20-1 CSALRDLDTEAFF TGCAGTGCCCTGAGGGACCTGGACACTGAAGCTTTCTTT
few TRBJ2-3 NA TRBV24-1 CATDTQYF TGTGCCACAGATACGCAGTATTTT
few TRBJ2-7 NA TRBV2 CASSRDTGRKQYF TGTGCCAGCAGCCGGGACACTGGTCGTAAGCAGTACTTC
NA TRBJ2-2 TRBD2 TRBV5-1 CASSLETSVTNTGELFF TGCGCCAGCAGCTTGGAGACTAGCGTAACAAACACCGGGGAGCTGTTTTTT
few TRBJ1-2 NA TRBV6-1 CASSWGDGTLSGGYTF TGTGCCAGCAGCTGGGGGGACGGGACCTTATCGGGTGGCTACACCTTC